This T cell receptor (beta chain) was documented in a study of siplizumab effects on memory and regulatory T cells. Overall study results and limits: Proliferating Tregs' suppressive function in siplizumab cultures went unconfirmed. Naive T cells looked more diverse than memory cells, and they looked like major contributors to the alloresponse. To unstimulated subsets, only a minor fraction of alloreactive clones could be mapped. A naive or memory phenotype could not be assigned to roughly 80-96% of the proliferating CD4+ or CD8+ clones.

Concerning this clone itself: What it binds is not known.

V dropped 4 bases and J dropped 4 bases, with 13 bases sitting between them. The germline CDR1 and CDR2 sequences are MNHEY and SVGAGI. CDR3 length equals 14 residues. Only in-frame clones appear in the TCRdb table, and some are missing; sequencing was by immunoSEQ multiplex PCR. Here the sample spans about 120,000 clones, 93% being singletons. The V gene is TRBV6-5, the J gene TRBJ2-5; possibly TRBD1 or TRBD2 for D (6 bases each). The material sequenced was non-Treg CD4+ T cells sorted from blood. This clonotype originated in a human donor in good health. This chain's CDR3 is CASSSPKGGETQYF. CDR3 DNA: TGTGCCAGCAGTTCCCCGAAGGGGGGAGAGACCCAGTACTTC.